The sample holds many counts of the clone carrying this TCR beta chain. This sample is part of a study of T cells in Graves' hyperthyroidism and ophthalmopathy. This CDR3 contains 13 residues. V lost 4 bases to trimming and J lost 7 bases, with 13 bases between them. RNA transcripts provided the source from which TCR beta CDR3 regions were amplified. HTBI primers were employed in a first-round RT-PCR of the TCR CDR3. MiXCR, applied by TCRdb to the multiplex PCR reads, yields one record per CDR3 protein. The sample shows 540,000 or so distinct CDR3 sequences, 35% to 55% of them seen only once. The TCR originated in an adult woman with Graves' disease, either hyperthyroidism or ophthalmopathy (not recorded which). The specimen was peripheral blood or thyroid tissue (not recorded which). The chain carries TRBV12-3 or TRBV12-4 and TRBJ1-1; D gene unclear. This CDR3 is CASSSGLGGEAFF. CDR3 in DNA: TGTGCCAGCAGTTCCGGACTAGGAGGTGAAGCTTTCTTT.